Presented here are 32 T cell receptor beta chains from one specimen sequenced in a study of cytomegalovirus exposure and HLA in healthy donors. The repertoire was sequenced with immunoSEQ multiplex PCR; TCRdb's copy has only in-frame clones and lacks some. The sample lists 45,000 or so clones; over 85% were seen once. The sequenced material came from PBMCs. The source is a woman under 30 in good health and CMV-seronegative.

This clone appeared once. The chain carries TRBV7-2 and TRBJ2-5; D might be TRBD2 (5 bases). This CDR3 has 14 amino acids. The V end lost 5 bases, the J end lost 2 bases, and 12 bases lay between the germline ends. Germline V gene data show CDR1 as SGHTA and CDR2 as FQGNSA. The CDR3 nucleotides read TGTGCCAGCAGCCCCGCCGGGGTACAAGAGACCCAGTACTTC. It is translated as CASSPAGVQETQYF.

The chain uses TRBV5-1 and TRBJ1-1; D unresolved. This CDR3 has 14 residues. With 4 bases removed from V and 1 base from J, the gap between germline ends came to 11 bases. CDR1 is SGHRS and CDR2 is YFSETQ in the germline V gene. The CDR3 sequence is CASSPSSANTEAFF. For the CDR3, the DNA is TGCGCCAGCAGCCCGAGTTCCGCGAACACTGAAGCTTTCTTT.

The count of this clone is one. The chain links TRBV2 to TRBJ2-3; TRBD1 matches 10 bases. Trimming removed 5 bases from V and 5 bases from J; junction bases left unmatched: 7. The CDR3 runs 15 residues. The germline V gene encodes CDR1 SNHLY and CDR2 FYNNEI. Here the CDR3 reads CASSPDRGRGDTQYF. The CDR3 DNA reads as TGTGCCAGCAGTCCCGACAGGGGGCGGGGAGATACGCAGTATTTT.

The chain recombines TRBV19 with TRBJ2-7, with a tentative D call TRBD1 (5 bases). The V and J ends lost 9 bases and 0 bases respectively, with 9 bases between them. The germline CDR1 and CDR2 sequences are LNHDA and SQIVND (reference sequence). This CDR3 comprises 12 residues. The DNA for the CDR3 is TGTGCCAGCACGGACACCTCCTACGAGCAGTACTTC. Translated, it gives CASTDTSYEQYF.

This chain uses TRBV7-9 with TRBJ1-6; 8 bases fit TRBD1. The CDR3 runs to 14 residues. Germline V CDR1 and CDR2: SEHNR, FQNEAQ (reference sequence). V gave up 4 bases and J gave up 6 bases; unmatched junction bases: 2. CDR3 residues: CASSSTGGNSPLHF. Written as DNA, the CDR3 is TGTGCCAGCAGCTCAACAGGGGGTAATTCACCCCTCCACTTT.

The rearrangement uses TRBV29-1 and TRBJ2-7; no reliable D call. The V and J ends lost 4 bases and 0 bases respectively, with 13 bases between them. Germline CDR1 is SQVTM and CDR2 is ANQGSEA. There are 14 residues in the CDR3. The CDR3 region is CSVVGGEISYEQYF. CDR3 DNA sequence: TGCAGCGTTGTCGGCGGTGAGATCTCCTACGAGCAGTACTTC.

This chain uses TRBV6-5 with TRBJ1-4, with D tentatively TRBD1 (5 bases). Germline V CDR1 and CDR2: MNHEY, SVGAGI. The CDR3 loop spans 15 amino acids. The V and J ends lost 5 bases and 4 bases respectively, with 14 bases between them. The chain's CDR3 is CASSPGWSYNEKLFF. CDR3 DNA sequence: TGTGCCAGCAGTCCAGGGTGGAGCTATAATGAAAAACTGTTTTTT.

This clone was counted once. This chain connects TRBV11-2 to TRBJ1-6; possibly TRBD1 for D (5 bases). The CDR3 has 18 residues. CDR1 and CDR2 from the germline V gene are SGHAT and FQNNGV. V was cut by 4 bases and J by 10 bases, with 26 bases left in between. CDR3 sequence reads: CASSYPPLWTGDYSPLHF. DNA for the CDR3: TGTGCCAGCAGCTATCCCCCCCTTTGGACCGGGGACTACTCACCCCTCCACTTT.

The genes are TRBV20-1 and TRBJ2-1, with D unresolved. The V and J ends lost 6 bases and 10 bases respectively, with 10 bases between them. Germline V CDR1 and CDR2: DFQATT, SNEGSKA (reference sequence). This CDR3 is built from 10 residues. The CDR3 protein is CSAQPGEQFF. The CDR3 DNA is TGCAGTGCCCAACCTGGCGAGCAGTTCTTC.

V is TRBV6-1 and J is TRBJ1-2, with TRBD1 matching over 8 bases. V shed 0 bases and J 6 bases; nucleotides not matched to a gene: 9. The germline gives CDR1 MNHNS, CDR2 SASEGT. The CDR3 spans 16 residues. CDR3 DNA sequence: TGTGCCAGCAGTGAAGCGCGTCCAGGGGGCGGGAATGGCTACACCTTC. Translating it yields CASSEARPGGGNGYTF.

This rearrangement joins TRBV6-6 to TRBJ1-2; D is unresolved. V lost 0 bases and J 1 base, leaving 9 bases between the germline ends. CDR3 length: 15 residues. The germline gives CDR1 MNHNY, CDR2 SVGAGI (reference sequence). The CDR3 region has the DNA TGTGCCAGCAGTTACTCCGGGGAAAGTAACTATGGCTACACCTTC. It encodes CASSYSGESNYGYTF.

J is TRBJ2-7 and V is TRBV5-4, with a possible D match to TRBD1 (6 bases). The CDR3 consists of 13 residues. Trimming shortened V by 4 bases and J by 7 bases, and 15 bases separated the two germline ends. Per the germline V gene, CDR1 is SGHNT and CDR2 is YYREEE (reference sequence). The CDR3 loop reads CASSIEQGIEQYF. The CDR3 bases are TGTGCCAGCAGCATTGAACAGGGTATTGAGCAGTACTTC.

J is TRBJ2-2 and V is TRBV6-4; TRBD2 agrees at 11 bases. V trimming: 0 bases; J trimming: 3 bases; junction bases outside the gene matches: 0. The CDR3 is made up of 16 amino acids. From germline, CDR1 is MRHNA and CDR2 SNTAGT. CDR3 sequence reads: CASSDSLAGDTGELFF. The CDR3 bases are TGTGCCAGCAGTGACTCACTAGCGGGGGACACCGGGGAGCTGTTTTTT.

Only one count was recorded for this clone. The chain employs TRBV6-1 and TRBJ1-5; D is unclear. Germline CDR1 is MNHNS and CDR2 is SASEGT. The CDR3 covers 14 residues. With 1 base removed from V and 4 bases from J, the gap between germline ends came to 8 bases. CDR3 region: CASSEGGENQPQHF. CDR3 nucleotides: TGTGCCAGCAGTGAAGGGGGAGAAAATCAGCCCCAGCATTTT.

The rearrangement joins TRBV5-1 to TRBJ1-1, with unresolved D. Trimming shortened V by 3 bases and J by 1 base, and 13 bases separated the two germline ends. Germline lookup yields CDR1 SGHRS and CDR2 YFSETQ. CDR3 size: 15 residues. CDR3 nucleotide sequence: TGCGCCAGCAGCTCCACCACCACTCCGAACACTGAAGCTTTCTTT. This translates into CASSSTTTPNTEAFF. Variable domain in full (rest from reference TRBV5-1 and TRBJ1-1): KAGVTQTPRYLIKTRGQQVTLSCSPISGHRSVSWYQQTPGQGLQFLFEYFSETQRNKGNFPGRFSGRQFSNSRSEMNVSTLELGDSALYLCASSSTTTPNTEAFFGQGTRLTVV.

This chain connects TRBV6-4 to TRBJ1-6; a possible D gene is TRBD1 (5 bases). V was clipped by 4 bases and J by 7 bases, with 8 bases between them. Per germline, CDR1 MRHNA and CDR2 SNTAGT. This CDR3 spans 13 amino acids. The CDR3 loop reads CASSGGENSPLHF. DNA for the CDR3: TGTGCCAGCAGTGGGGGGGAGAATTCACCCCTCCACTTT.

The genes are TRBV29-1 and TRBJ1-4; tentative D call: TRBD1 (6 bases). V lost 5 bases, J lost 8 bases, and 15 bases lay in between. The germline V gene has CDR1 SQVTM and CDR2 ANQGSEA. The CDR3 totals 13 residues. The CDR3 DNA reads as TGCAGCGTTCGCTCAGGGGTGGCGGAAAAACTGTTTTTT. Residues: CSVRSGVAEKLFF.

Sample share makes this clone medium-sized (0.01 to 0.1%). The V call is TRBV6-1, the J call TRBJ2-3, with 7 bases fitting TRBD2. The CDR3 runs 15 residues. The trim removed 2 bases at V and 0 bases at J, leaving 2 bases unmatched. CDR1 is MNHNS and CDR2 is SASEGT in the germline V gene. In DNA form, the CDR3 reads TGTGCCAGCAGTGAAAGTAGCGGGAGCACAGATACGCAGTATTTT. Residues: CASSESSGSTDTQYF.

The V call is TRBV25-1, the J call TRBJ2-7, with 9 bases lining up with TRBD1. Germline V gives CDR1 MGHDK, CDR2 SYGVNS. V trimming: 6 bases; J trimming: 3 bases; junction bases outside the gene matches: 9. This CDR3 spans 15 amino acids. The CDR3: CASRTGTGNDYEQYF. The DNA for the CDR3 is TGTGCCAGCAGAACCGGGACAGGGAATGACTACGAGCAGTACTTC.

The chain carries TRBV6-1 and TRBJ1-2, with D perhaps TRBD1 (6 bases). Germline V gene data show CDR1 as MNHNS and CDR2 as SASEGT. Trimming cost V 1 base and J 2 bases, with 17 bases left between them. The CDR3 length is 17 residues. The CDR3 is CASSEVQGQGGNYGYTF. The CDR3 nucleotides read TGTGCCAGCAGTGAAGTGCAGGGGCAGGGAGGGAACTATGGCTACACCTTC.

The chain employs TRBV27 and TRBJ1-5, with a weak D call TRBD1 (5 bases). Trimming removed 6 bases from V and 4 bases from J, with 31 bases in between. CDR3 length: 20 amino acids. Germline loops: CDR1 MNHEY, CDR2 SMNVEV (reference sequence). In DNA, the CDR3 is TGTGCCAGCAGACCCACAGGCGCTGGCAGGCGGTCGGATTCTAATCAGCCCCAGCATTTT. Its protein product is CASRPTGAGRRSDSNQPQHF.

The rearrangement uses TRBV6-5 and TRBJ1-1, with a tentative D call TRBD1 (5 bases). CDR1 is MNHEY and CDR2 is SVGAGI in the germline V gene. This CDR3 region has 14 residues. V lost 2 bases to trimming and J lost 11 bases, with 18 bases between them. CDR3 nucleotides: TGTGCCAGCAGTTACAAATTTAGGGGAACTTTGGCTTTCTTT. This translates into CASSYKFRGTLAFF.

V usage is TRBV9 and J usage is TRBJ2-2, with D perhaps TRBD1 (6 bases). The germline V and J ends were trimmed by 2 bases and 2 bases, with 10 bases remaining between them. CDR1 is SGDLS, CDR2 YYNGEE, per germline. The CDR3 runs 15 residues. The CDR3 sequence is CASSVRTDNTGELFF. The CDR3 nucleotides are TGTGCCAGCAGCGTTAGGACAGATAACACCGGGGAGCTGTTTTTT.

The sample holds one count of this clone. The rearrangement joins TRBV30 to TRBJ2-2, with 10 bases lining up with TRBD2. The CDR3 is 15 amino acids. The V gene end was trimmed by 2 bases and the J gene end by 4 bases; junction bases not matched to a gene: 4. Germline V gives CDR1 GTSNPN, CDR2 SVGIG (reference sequence). In DNA, the CDR3 is TGTGCCTGGAGTTCGGGACTAGCGACCACCGGGGAGCTGTTTTTT. Amino acid sequence: CAWSSGLATTGELFF.

The chain carries TRBV27 and TRBJ1-6; 7 bases are shared with TRBD1. Trimming removed 4 bases from V and 7 bases from J; junction bases left unmatched: 7. Per germline, CDR1 MNHEY and CDR2 SMNVEV (reference sequence). The CDR3 loop spans 15 amino acids. Here the CDR3 reads CASSSLAGGNSPLHF. CDR3 bases: TGTGCCAGCAGTTCTCTCGCAGGGGGGAATTCACCCCTCCACTTT.

J is TRBJ2-6 and V is TRBV25-1; tentatively, D is TRBD2 (7 bases). Trimming removed 6 bases at V and 2 bases at J, with 11 bases between. This CDR3 is 15 amino acids long. Germline V gene data show CDR1 as MGHDK and CDR2 as SYGVNS. The CDR3 reads CASRGGAAGANVLTF. Written as DNA, the CDR3 is TGTGCCAGCAGGGGGGGGGCAGCTGGGGCCAACGTCCTGACTTTC.

This chain uses TRBV19 with TRBJ2-7; TRBD1 agrees at 7 bases. This CDR3 spans 13 amino acids. V lost 7 bases, J lost 6 bases, and 9 bases stayed unmatched. Germline V gene sequence: CDR1 LNHDA, CDR2 SQIVND (reference sequence). DNA for the CDR3: TGTGCCAGTAATCCCACCGGACAGGCCGAGCAGTACTTC. It specifies CASNPTGQAEQYF.

This sequence joins TRBV5-5 and TRBJ1-1; 8 nucleotides agree with TRBD1. The CDR3 contains 20 residues. Germline assignment: CDR1 SGHKS and CDR2 YYEKEE (reference sequence). The ends lost 0 bases at V and 0 bases at J; junction bases unmatched: 16. CDR3 sequence reads: CASSLALKVRGPPMNTEAFF. The CDR3 nucleotides read TGTGCCAGCAGCTTGGCCCTCAAAGTCAGGGGGCCCCCTATGAACACTGAAGCTTTCTTT.

V gene TRBV28 combines with J gene TRBJ2-3; the D is unclear. Trimming took 5 bases from V and 2 from J, leaving 11 bases between them. The CDR3 is 14 amino acids. Germline CDR1 is MDHEN and CDR2 is SYDVKM. This CDR3 reads CASSPAVNTDTQYF. CDR3 coding DNA: TGTGCCAGCAGTCCCGCAGTAAACACAGATACGCAGTATTTT.

For this clone: This same CDR3 is encoded by further DNA sequences in the sample. This sequence joins TRBV6-6 and TRBJ2-1, with D hard to call. The V end was cut by 5 bases, the J end by 10 bases, with 6 bases between. This CDR3 contains 10 residues. CDR1 MNHNY and CDR2 SVGAGI come from the germline V gene (reference sequence). CDR3 amino acids: CASSRVEQFF. CDR3 nucleotides: TGTGCCAGCAGTCGCGTGGAGCAGTTCTTC.

This clone came up a few times. The junction departs from the called germline gene at one end, perhaps through a read error. The chain carries TRBV2 and TRBJ2-7, with 7 bases aligning to TRBD2. The CDR3 has 12 amino acids. The germline gives CDR1 SNHLY, CDR2 FYNNEI. The CDR3 nucleotides are TGTGCCAGCAGGGGTGGGGCTAGCGGCCGAAGCTTC. It yields the protein CASRGGASGRSF. The variable domain in full, completed from reference TRBV2 and TRBJ2-7, reads EPEVTQTPSHQVTQMGQEVILRCVPISNHLYFYWYRQILGQKVEFLVSFYNNEISEKSEIFDDQFSVERPDGSNFTLKIRSTKLEDSAMYFCASRGGASGRSFGPGTRLTVT.

CDR3 amino acids: CASSAGLTEAFF. In DNA, the CDR3 is TGTGCCAGCAGCGCGGGACTTACTGAAGCTTTCTTT. J is TRBJ1-1 and V is TRBV5-6, with a tentative D call TRBD1 (5 bases). Germline loops: CDR1 SGHDT, CDR2 YYEEEE. Trimming took off 4 bases at V and 5 bases at J, with 9 bases between the two ends. The CDR3 runs 12 residues.